This TCR beta chain comes out of a study of cytomegalovirus exposure and HLA in healthy donors. Study findings and constraints: In a later analysis, first-cohort TCR clusters were found to tend to co-occur in the 120 validation repertoires.

Trimming removed 3 bases at V and 0 bases at J, with 6 bases between. Germline V lookup: CDR1 MDHEN, CDR2 SYDVKM. This CDR3 is 13 amino acids long. Note on this clone: Antigen specificity is unknown.

The validation cohort, a group of roughly 120 subjects, included the donors and was separate from the roughly 720-subject first cohort. Clones were sequenced by immunoSEQ multiplex PCR, and TCRdb holds only the in-frame ones, with some missing. The table records about 130,000 clones, 70% to 90% of them present only once. This TCR came from a woman in her thirties in good health and CMV-seropositive. The rearrangement uses TRBV28 and TRBJ2-7; D gene uncertain. Sequences were obtained from PBMCs. CDR3 protein: CASSFLGSYEQYF. The CDR3 DNA sequence: TGTGCCAGCAGTTTTCTAGGCTCCTACGAGCAGTACTTC.